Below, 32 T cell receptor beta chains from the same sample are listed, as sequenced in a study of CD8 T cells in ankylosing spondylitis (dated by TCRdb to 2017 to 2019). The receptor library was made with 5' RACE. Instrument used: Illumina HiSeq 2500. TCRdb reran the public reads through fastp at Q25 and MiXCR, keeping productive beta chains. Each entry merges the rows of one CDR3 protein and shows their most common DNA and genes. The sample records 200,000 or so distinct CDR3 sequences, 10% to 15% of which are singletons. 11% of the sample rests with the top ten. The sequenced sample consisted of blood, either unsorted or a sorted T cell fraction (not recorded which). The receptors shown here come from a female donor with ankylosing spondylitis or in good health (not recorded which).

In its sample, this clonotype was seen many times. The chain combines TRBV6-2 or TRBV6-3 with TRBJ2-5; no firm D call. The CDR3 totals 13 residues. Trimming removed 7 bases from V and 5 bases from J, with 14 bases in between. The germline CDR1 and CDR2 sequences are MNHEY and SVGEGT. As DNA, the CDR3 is TGTGCCAGCAAACTTACCGGCGTCGAGACCCAGTACTTC. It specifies CASKLTGVETQYF.

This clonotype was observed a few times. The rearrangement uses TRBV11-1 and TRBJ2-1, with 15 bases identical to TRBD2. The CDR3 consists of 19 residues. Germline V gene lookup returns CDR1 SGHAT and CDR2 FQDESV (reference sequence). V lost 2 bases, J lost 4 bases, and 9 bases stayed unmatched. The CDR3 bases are TGTGCCAGCAGCTTATTTGGGGGGACTAGCGGGAGGCCATACAATGAGCAGTTCTTC. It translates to CASSLFGGTSGRPYNEQFF.

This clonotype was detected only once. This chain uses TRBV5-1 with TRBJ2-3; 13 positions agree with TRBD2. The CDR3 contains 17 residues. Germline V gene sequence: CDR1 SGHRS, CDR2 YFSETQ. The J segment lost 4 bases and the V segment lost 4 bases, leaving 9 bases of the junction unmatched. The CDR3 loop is CASSLGLAGVSADTQYF. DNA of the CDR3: TGCGCCAGCAGCCTTGGACTAGCGGGAGTAAGCGCAGATACGCAGTATTTT. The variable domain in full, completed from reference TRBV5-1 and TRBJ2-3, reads KAGVTQTPRYLIKTRGQQVTLSCSPISGHRSVSWYQQTPGQGLQFLFEYFSETQRNKGNFPGRFSGRQFSNSRSEMNVSTLELGDSALYLCASSLGLAGVSADTQYFGPGTRLTVL.

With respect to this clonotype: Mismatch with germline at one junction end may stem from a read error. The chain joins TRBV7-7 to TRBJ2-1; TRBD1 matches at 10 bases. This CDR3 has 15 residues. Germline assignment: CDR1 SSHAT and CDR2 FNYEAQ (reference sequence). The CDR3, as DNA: TGTGCTAGCAGCAGGGACAGGGGCGGGATGAATGAGCAGTTCTTC. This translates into CASSRDRGGMNEQFF.

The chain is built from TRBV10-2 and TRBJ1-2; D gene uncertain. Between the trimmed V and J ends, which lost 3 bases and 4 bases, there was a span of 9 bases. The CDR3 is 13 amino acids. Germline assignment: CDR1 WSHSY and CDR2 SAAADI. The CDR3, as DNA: TGCGCCAGCAGTGAAGACGGAACCTATGGCTACACCTTC. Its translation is CASSEDGTYGYTF.

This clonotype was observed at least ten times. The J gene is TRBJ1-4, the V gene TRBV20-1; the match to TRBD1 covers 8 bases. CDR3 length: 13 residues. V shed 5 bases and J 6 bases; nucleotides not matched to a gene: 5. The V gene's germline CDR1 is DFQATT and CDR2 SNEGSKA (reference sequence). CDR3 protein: CSALTGADEKLFF. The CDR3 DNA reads TGCAGTGCTCTGACAGGGGCGGATGAAAAACTGTTTTTT.

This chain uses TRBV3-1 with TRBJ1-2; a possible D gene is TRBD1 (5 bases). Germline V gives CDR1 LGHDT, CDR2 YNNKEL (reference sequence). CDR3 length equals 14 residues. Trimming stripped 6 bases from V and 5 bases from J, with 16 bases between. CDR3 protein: CASRGRATGYGYTF. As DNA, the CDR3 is TGTGCCAGCAGAGGCAGGGCCACCGGATATGGCTACACCTTC. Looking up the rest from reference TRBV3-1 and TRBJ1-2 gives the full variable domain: DTAVSQTPKYLVTQMGNDKSIKCEQNLGHDTMYWYKQDSKKFLKIMFSYNNKELIINETVPNRFSPKSPDKAHLNLHINSLELGDSAVYFCASRGRATGYGYTFGSGTRLTVV.

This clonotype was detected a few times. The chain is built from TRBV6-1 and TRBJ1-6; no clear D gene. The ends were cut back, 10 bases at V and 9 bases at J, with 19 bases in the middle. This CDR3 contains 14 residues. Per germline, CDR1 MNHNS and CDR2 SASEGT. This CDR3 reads CAIKPDPEGSPLHF. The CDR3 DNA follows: TGTGCCATCAAACCGGACCCCGAGGGTTCACCCCTCCACTTT.

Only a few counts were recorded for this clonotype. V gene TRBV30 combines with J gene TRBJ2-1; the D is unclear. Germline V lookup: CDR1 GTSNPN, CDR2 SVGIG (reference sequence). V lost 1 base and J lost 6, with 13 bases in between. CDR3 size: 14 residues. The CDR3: CAWSGASVSNEQFF. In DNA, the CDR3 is TGTGCCTGGAGTGGGGCAAGCGTGAGCAATGAGCAGTTCTTC.

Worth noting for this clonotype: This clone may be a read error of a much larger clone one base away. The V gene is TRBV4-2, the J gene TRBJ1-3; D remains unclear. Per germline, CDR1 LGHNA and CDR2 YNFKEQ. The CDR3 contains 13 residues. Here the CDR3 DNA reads TGTGCCAGCAGCCCGACCAAGGGAAACACCACATATTTT. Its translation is CASSPTKGNTTYF.

This chain's CDR3 is CSARSPIGHEQYF. Here the CDR3 DNA reads TGCAGTGCTCGTTCCCCAATCGGCCACGAGCAGTACTTC. This chain connects TRBV20-1 to TRBJ2-7, with unresolved D. The V end was cut by 5 bases, the J end by 5 bases, with 16 bases between. The CDR3 consists of 13 residues. Germline lookup yields CDR1 DFQATT and CDR2 SNEGSKA (reference sequence).

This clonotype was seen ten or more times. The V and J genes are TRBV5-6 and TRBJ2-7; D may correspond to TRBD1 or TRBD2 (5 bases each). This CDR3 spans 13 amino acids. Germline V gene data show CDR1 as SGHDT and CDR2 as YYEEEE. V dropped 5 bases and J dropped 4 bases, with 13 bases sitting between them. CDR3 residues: CASSRDRMYEQYF. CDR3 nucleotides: TGTGCCAGCAGTCGGGACCGTATGTACGAGCAGTACTTC. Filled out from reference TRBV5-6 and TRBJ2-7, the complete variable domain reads DAGVTQSPTHLIKTRGQQVTLRCSPKSGHDTVSWYQQALGQGPQFIFQYYEEEERQRGNFPDRFSGHQFPNYSSELNVNALLLGDSALYLCASSRDRMYEQYFGPGTRLTVT.

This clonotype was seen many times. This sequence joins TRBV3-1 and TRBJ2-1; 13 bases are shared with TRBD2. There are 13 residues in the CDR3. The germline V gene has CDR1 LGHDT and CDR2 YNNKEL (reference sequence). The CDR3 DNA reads TGTGCGGTACAGGGACTAGCGGGATATGAGCAGTTCTTC. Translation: CAVQGLAGYEQFF.

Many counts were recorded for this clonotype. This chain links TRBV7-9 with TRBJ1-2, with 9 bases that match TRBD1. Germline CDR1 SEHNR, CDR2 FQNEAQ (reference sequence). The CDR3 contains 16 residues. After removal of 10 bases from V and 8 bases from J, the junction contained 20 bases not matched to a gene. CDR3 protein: CAMDRDRVGREKGYTF. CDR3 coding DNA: TGTGCCATGGATCGGGACAGGGTCGGGAGAGAGAAGGGCTACACCTTC.

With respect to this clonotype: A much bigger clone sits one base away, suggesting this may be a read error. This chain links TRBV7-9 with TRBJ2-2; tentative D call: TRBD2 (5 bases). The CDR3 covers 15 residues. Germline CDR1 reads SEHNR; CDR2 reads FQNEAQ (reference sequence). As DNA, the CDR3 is TGTGCCTGCAGCTTAGCGCTGGCTTTGGTCGGGGAGCTGTTTTTT. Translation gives CACSLALALVGELFF. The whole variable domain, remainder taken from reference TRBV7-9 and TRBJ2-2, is DTGVSQNPRHKITKRGQNVTFRCDPISEHNRLYWYRQTLGQGPEFLTYFQNEAQLEKSRLLSDRFSAERPKGSFSTLEIQRTEQGDSAMYLCACSLALALVGELFFGEGSRLTVL.

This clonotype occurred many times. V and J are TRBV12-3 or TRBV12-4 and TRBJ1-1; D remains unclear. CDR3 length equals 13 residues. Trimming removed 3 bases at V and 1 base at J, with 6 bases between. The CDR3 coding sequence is TGTGCCAGCAGTTTCCCGGGGAACACTGAAGCTTTCTTT. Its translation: CASSFPGNTEAFF.

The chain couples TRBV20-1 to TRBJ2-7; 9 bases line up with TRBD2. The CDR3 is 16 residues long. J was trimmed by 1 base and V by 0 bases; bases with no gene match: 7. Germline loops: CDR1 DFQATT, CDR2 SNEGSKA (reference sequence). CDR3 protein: CSARDHGTSRSYEQYF. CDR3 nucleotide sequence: TGCAGTGCTAGAGATCATGGGACTAGCAGATCCTACGAGCAGTACTTC.

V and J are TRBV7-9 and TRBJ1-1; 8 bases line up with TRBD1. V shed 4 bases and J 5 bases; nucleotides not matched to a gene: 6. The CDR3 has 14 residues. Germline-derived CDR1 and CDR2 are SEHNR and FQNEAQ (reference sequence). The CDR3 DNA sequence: TGTGCCAGCAGCTCCGACAGGGGACGAACTGAAGCTTTCTTT. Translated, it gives CASSSDRGRTEAFF.

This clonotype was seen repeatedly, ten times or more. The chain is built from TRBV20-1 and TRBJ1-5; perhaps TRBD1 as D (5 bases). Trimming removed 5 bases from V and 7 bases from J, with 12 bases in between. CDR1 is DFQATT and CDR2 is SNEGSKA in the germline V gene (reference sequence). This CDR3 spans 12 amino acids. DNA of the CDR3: TGCAGTGCTCCTCGGACATGCCAGCCCCAGCATTTT. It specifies CSAPRTCQPQHF.

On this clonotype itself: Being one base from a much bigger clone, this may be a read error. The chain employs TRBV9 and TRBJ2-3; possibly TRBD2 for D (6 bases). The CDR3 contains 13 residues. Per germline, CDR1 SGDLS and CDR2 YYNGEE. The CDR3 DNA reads TGTGCCAGCAGCGTAGGTTGGGGGGATACGGAGTATTTT. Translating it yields CASSVGWGDTEYF.

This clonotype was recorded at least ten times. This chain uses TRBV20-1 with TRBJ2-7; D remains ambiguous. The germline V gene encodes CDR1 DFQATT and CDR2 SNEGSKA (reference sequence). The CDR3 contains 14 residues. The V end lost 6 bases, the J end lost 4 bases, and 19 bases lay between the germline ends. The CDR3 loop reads CSATSDGLLYEQYF. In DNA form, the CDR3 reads TGCAGTGCCACCTCAGATGGCTTACTTTACGAGCAGTACTTC.

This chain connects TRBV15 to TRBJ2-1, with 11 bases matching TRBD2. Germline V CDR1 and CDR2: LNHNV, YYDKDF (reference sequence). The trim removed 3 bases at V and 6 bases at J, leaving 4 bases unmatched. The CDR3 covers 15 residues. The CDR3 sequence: CATSSGTSGRNEQFF. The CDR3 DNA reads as TGTGCCACCAGCAGCGGGACTAGCGGACGCAATGAGCAGTTCTTC.

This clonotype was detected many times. The CDR3 DNA is TGTGCCAGCAGTACCCGGGTCGGGACACCAACCTACAATGAGCAGTTCTTC. It codes for CASSTRVGTPTYNEQFF. V gene TRBV6-1 combines with J gene TRBJ2-1; the D gene is possibly TRBD1 (6 bases). Germline CDR1 is MNHNS and CDR2 is SASEGT. This CDR3 is built from 17 residues. The V end was cut by 5 bases, the J end by 2 bases, with 19 bases between.

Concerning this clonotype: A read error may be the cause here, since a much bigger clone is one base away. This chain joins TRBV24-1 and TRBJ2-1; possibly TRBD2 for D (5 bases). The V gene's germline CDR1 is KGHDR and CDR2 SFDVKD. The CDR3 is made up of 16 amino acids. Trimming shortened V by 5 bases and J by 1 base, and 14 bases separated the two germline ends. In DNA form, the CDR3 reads TGTGCCACCAGTGTCCGTGGCGAGGGATCCTACAATGAGCAGTTCTTC. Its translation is CATSVRGEGSYNEQFF.

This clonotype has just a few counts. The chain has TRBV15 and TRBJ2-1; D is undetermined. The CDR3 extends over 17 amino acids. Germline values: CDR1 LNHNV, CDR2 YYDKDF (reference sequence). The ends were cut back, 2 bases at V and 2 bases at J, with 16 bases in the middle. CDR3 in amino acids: CATSRSRGRSAYNEQFF. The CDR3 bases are TGTGCCACCAGCAGAAGCCGTGGGCGAAGCGCCTACAATGAGCAGTTCTTC.

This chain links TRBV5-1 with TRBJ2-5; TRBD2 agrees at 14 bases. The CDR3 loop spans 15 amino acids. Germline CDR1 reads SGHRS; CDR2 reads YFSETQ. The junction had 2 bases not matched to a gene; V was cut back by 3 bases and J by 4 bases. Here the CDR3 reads CASSSGLAGGETQYF. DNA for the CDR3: TGCGCCAGCAGCTCAGGACTAGCGGGAGGAGAGACCCAGTACTTC. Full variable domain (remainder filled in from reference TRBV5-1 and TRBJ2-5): KAGVTQTPRYLIKTRGQQVTLSCSPISGHRSVSWYQQTPGQGLQFLFEYFSETQRNKGNFPGRFSGRQFSNSRSEMNVSTLELGDSALYLCASSSGLAGGETQYFGPGTRLLVL.

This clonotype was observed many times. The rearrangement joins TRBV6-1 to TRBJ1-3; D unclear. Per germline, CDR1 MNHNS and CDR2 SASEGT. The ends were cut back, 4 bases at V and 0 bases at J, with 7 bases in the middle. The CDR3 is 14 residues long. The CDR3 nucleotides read TGTGCCAGCAGTGGACGGTTCTCTGGAAACACCATATATTTT. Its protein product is CASSGRFSGNTIYF.

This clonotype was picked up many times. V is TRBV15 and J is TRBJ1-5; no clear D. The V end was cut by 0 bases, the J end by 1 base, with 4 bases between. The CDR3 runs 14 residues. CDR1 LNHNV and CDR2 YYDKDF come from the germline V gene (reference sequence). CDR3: CATSRDGSNQPQHF. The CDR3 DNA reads TGTGCCACCAGCAGAGATGGCAGCAATCAGCCCCAGCATTTT. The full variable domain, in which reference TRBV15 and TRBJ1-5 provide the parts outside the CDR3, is DAMVIQNPRYQVTQFGKPVTLSCSQTLNHNVMYWYQQKSSQAPKLLFHYYDKDFNNEADTPDNFQSRRPNTSFCFLDIRSPGLGDTAMYLCATSRDGSNQPQHFGDGTRLSIL.

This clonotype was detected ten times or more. The CDR3 bases are TGCGCCAGCAGCTTGGGGGCCCACGGACGTTCCCCGGGAAAACTGTTTTTT. This codes for CASSLGAHGRSPGKLFF. The V call is TRBV5-1, the J call TRBJ1-4; no reliable D call. V lost 0 bases and J lost 10, with 22 bases in between. Germline V gene lookup returns CDR1 SGHRS and CDR2 YFSETQ. CDR3 size: 17 residues. The full variable domain, completed using reference TRBV5-1 and TRBJ1-4, is KAGVTQTPRYLIKTRGQQVTLSCSPISGHRSVSWYQQTPGQGLQFLFEYFSETQRNKGNFPGRFSGRQFSNSRSEMNVSTLELGDSALYLCASSLGAHGRSPGKLFFGSGTQLSVL.

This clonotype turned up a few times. Here the CDR3 reads CASSLVGGGSSYNEQFF. In DNA form, the CDR3 reads TGTGCCAGCAGCTTAGTCGGCGGGGGTAGCTCCTACAATGAGCAGTTCTTC. The rearrangement links TRBV7-2 to TRBJ2-1; 7 positions match TRBD2. V lost 1 base to trimming and J lost 0 bases; unmatched junction nucleotides: 6. The CDR3 is 17 residues long. Germline V gene sequence: CDR1 SGHTA, CDR2 FQGNSA.

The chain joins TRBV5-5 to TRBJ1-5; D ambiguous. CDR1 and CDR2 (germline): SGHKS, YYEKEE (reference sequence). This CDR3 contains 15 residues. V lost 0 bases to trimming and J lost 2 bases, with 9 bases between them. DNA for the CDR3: TGTGCCAGCAGCTTGGAAGCTCGGGGCAATCAGCCCCAGCATTTT. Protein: CASSLEARGNQPQHF.

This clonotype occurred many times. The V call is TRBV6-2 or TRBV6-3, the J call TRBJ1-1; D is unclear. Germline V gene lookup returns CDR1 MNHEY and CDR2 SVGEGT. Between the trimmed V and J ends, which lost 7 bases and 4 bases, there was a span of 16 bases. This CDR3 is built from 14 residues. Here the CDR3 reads CASKSEDWSTEAFF. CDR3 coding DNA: TGTGCCAGCAAGTCCGAGGATTGGAGCACTGAAGCTTTCTTT.